The clone carrying this TCR beta chain was found a few times. This entry belongs to a study of cytomegalovirus exposure and HLA in healthy donors. The PCR contained 60 Vbeta and 13 Jbeta primers. Authors' analysis steps: Unique TCR beta chains numbered approximately 80 million in a later analysis, with roughly 9.9 million shared. Measured with immunoSEQ multiplex PCR; TCRdb has only the in-frame clones, and not every one. That table is the source of V, J and clone size, and D and trimming were worked out from the DNA. The sample yields roughly 100,000 clones, around 75% seen once. The CDR3 is 15 residues long. The V segment lost 1 base and the J segment 2 bases; nucleotides outside the gene matches: 2. Germline assignment: CDR1 MGHRA and CDR2 YSYEKL.

The sequencing sample was made of PBMCs. The chain combines TRBV4-1 with TRBJ1-5, with TRBD1 identical over 7 bases. The sequence was collected from a middle-aged man in good health and CMV-seronegative. CDR3 sequence reads: CASSQVDRGNQPQHF. CDR3 in DNA: TGCGCCAGCAGCCAAGTAGACAGGGGCAATCAGCCCCAGCATTTT.